The 25 T cell receptor beta chains below come from one sample, sequenced in a study of cytomegalovirus exposure and HLA in healthy donors. The PCR employed 60 Vbeta primers together with 13 Jbeta primers. The protocol was immunoSEQ multiplex PCR, while the TCRdb copy is restricted to in-frame clones and leaves out a portion. Among around 300,000 clones, roughly 70% were seen once, and the ten largest hold 2% to 2.5%. Specimen: PBMCs. The receptors were sampled from a female donor in good health and CMV-seronegative.

This rearrangement joins TRBV6-6 to TRBJ2-1, with D possibly being TRBD1 (7 bases). Germline assignment: CDR1 MNHNY and CDR2 SVGAGI (reference sequence). V lost 11 bases to trimming and J lost 5 bases, with 16 bases between them. The CDR3 is 13 residues long. The CDR3 DNA reads TGTGCCCTCCGGACAGGAGGGAACAATGAGCAGTTCTTC. Amino acid sequence: CALRTGGNNEQFF.

The CDR3 DNA sequence: TGTGCCAGCAGTGAGGGGGGGCGCGAGATCTACAATGAGCAGTTCTTC. Amino acids: CASSEGGREIYNEQFF. The rearrangement joins TRBV2 to TRBJ2-1, with TRBD2 as a possible D gene (7 bases). The CDR3 extends over 16 amino acids. CDR1 and CDR2 (germline): SNHLY, FYNNEI. Trimming cost V 3 bases and J 3 bases, with 15 bases left between them.

The chain is built from TRBV6-1 and TRBJ2-2; TRBD1 might be the D (7 bases). Germline V gene lookup returns CDR1 MNHNS and CDR2 SASEGT. CDR3 length: 13 amino acids. The V end lost 8 bases, the J end lost 5 bases, and 12 bases lay between the germline ends. The CDR3 reads CASWAGGTGELFF. As DNA, the CDR3 is TGTGCCAGCTGGGCAGGGGGGACCGGGGAGCTGTTTTTT.

As regards this clone: This same CDR3 is encoded by further DNA sequences in the sample. The V and J genes are TRBV5-1 and TRBJ1-5, with unresolved D. Germline V gene data show CDR1 as SGHRS and CDR2 as YFSETQ. Trimming left V 0 bases short and J 0 bases short, with 4 bases between. The CDR3 is 14 amino acids. The CDR3 protein is CASSLDSSNQPQHF. The DNA for the CDR3 is TGCGCCAGCAGCTTGGACAGTAGCAATCAGCCCCAGCATTTT.

On this clone: The germline gene is not matched at one end of the junction; a read error may be the cause. The same CDR3 is also encoded by other DNA sequences in this sample. This chain links TRBV5-4 with TRBJ2-5, with unresolved D. CDR1 and CDR2 (germline): SGHNT, YYREEE (reference sequence). The CDR3 totals 14 residues. The CDR3 reads CASSLDTTQETQYF. DNA of the CDR3: TGTGCCAGCAGCTTGGATACTACCCAAGAGACTCAGTACTTC.

The rearrangement links TRBV5-1 to TRBJ2-1, with TRBD2 identical over 9 bases. The CDR3 has 14 residues. V lost 1 base and J lost 6; bases outside the gene matches: 2. Germline loops: CDR1 SGHRS, CDR2 YFSETQ. The CDR3: CASSLPSGINEQFF. CDR3 DNA: TGCGCCAGCAGCTTGCCTAGCGGGATCAATGAGCAGTTCTTC.

This clone was detected only a few times. The chain joins TRBV28 to TRBJ1-4; unclear D gene. The CDR3 runs 14 residues. Germline-derived CDR1 and CDR2 are MDHEN and SYDVKM. The V gene lost 2 bases and the J gene lost 5 bases, with 9 bases spanning the gap. CDR3 residues: CASSLRSSNEKLFF. CDR3 DNA sequence: TGTGCCAGCAGTTTACGCTCTAGCAATGAAAAACTGTTTTTT.

The chain recombines TRBV9 with TRBJ2-5, with TRBD2 identical over 7 bases. Per germline, CDR1 SGDLS and CDR2 YYNGEE. The CDR3 length is 11 residues. The V gene end was trimmed by 4 bases and the J gene end by 10 bases; junction bases not matched to a gene: 4. The CDR3 reads CASSSGGNQYF. The CDR3 bases are TGTGCCAGCAGCTCGGGGGGAAACCAGTACTTC.

The CDR3 coding sequence is TGTGCCAGCAGCCTGATAGCGGCCAATGAGCAGTTCTTC. Translated: CASSLIAANEQFF. The V call is TRBV5-4, the J call TRBJ2-1; tentatively, D is TRBD2 (6 bases). CDR1 SGHNT and CDR2 YYREEE come from the germline V gene (reference sequence). V was clipped by 4 bases and J by 6 bases, with 11 bases between them. The CDR3 loop spans 13 amino acids.

This clone appeared once. The V call is TRBV6-5, the J call TRBJ2-1, with D possibly being TRBD2 (6 bases). Per the germline V gene, CDR1 is MNHEY and CDR2 is SVGAGI. Trimming shortened V by 6 bases and J by 0 bases, and 12 bases separated the two germline ends. CDR3 length: 15 amino acids. The CDR3 DNA sequence: TGTGCCAGCAGCTCCGGGACTTTCTCCTACAATGAGCAGTTCTTC. This codes for CASSSGTFSYNEQFF.

This chain connects TRBV28 to TRBJ1-1; D not resolved. V was pared by 4 bases and J by 1 base, with 7 bases between. This CDR3 is built from 13 residues. CDR1 MDHEN and CDR2 SYDVKM come from the germline V gene. In DNA, the CDR3 is TGTGCCAGCAGTTCAGCGGAGAACACTGAAGCTTTCTTT. Amino acids: CASSSAENTEAFF. The entire variable domain, with the rest obtained from reference TRBV28 and TRBJ1-1, is as follows: DVKVTQSSRYLVKRTGEKVFLECVQDMDHENMFWYRQDPGLGLRLIYFSYDVKMKEKGDIPEGYSVSREKKERFSLILESASTNQTSMYLCASSSAENTEAFFGQGTRLTVV.

The chain joins TRBV18 to TRBJ2-2, with D perhaps TRBD1 (6 bases). V was cut by 6 bases and J by 1 base, with 9 bases left in between. Germline V lookup: CDR1 KGHSH, CDR2 LQKENI. The CDR3 runs 14 residues. CDR3 coding DNA: TGTGCCAGCTCGTTGACAGGGAACACCGGGGAGCTGTTTTTT. Its translation is CASSLTGNTGELFF.

The chain joins TRBV6-5 to TRBJ2-1; 9 bases line up with TRBD2. With 6 bases clipped from V and 16 bases from J, the junction kept 7 bases outside the gene matches. The CDR3 extends over 11 amino acids. CDR1 is MNHEY, CDR2 SVGAGI, per germline. CDR3 coding DNA: TGTGCCAGCAGCCAAGGACTAGCGAGATTCTTC. Protein sequence: CASSQGLARFF.

V is TRBV5-3 and J is TRBJ1-1, with 9 bases that match TRBD1. TRBV5-3 is known as an ORF, though its function is uncertain. CDR3 size: 18 residues. The ends lost 0 bases at V and 1 base at J; junction bases unmatched: 10. CDR3 protein: CARSLGADRGTQNTEAFF. CDR3 DNA: TGTGCCAGAAGCTTGGGGGCGGACAGGGGCACTCAGAACACTGAAGCTTTCTTT.

The V call is TRBV6-5, the J call TRBJ2-1, with 9 bases that match TRBD1. The germline CDR1 and CDR2 sequences are MNHEY and SVGAGI. The CDR3 is 14 residues long. J lost 11 bases, V lost 4 bases, and 9 bases had no gene match. CDR3 nucleotides: TGTGCCAGCAGTTCGTCCGGGACAGGGTCAAAGCAGTTCTTC. Translated, it gives CASSSSGTGSKQFF.

V and J are TRBV7-9 and TRBJ2-1; D may be TRBD2 (5 bases). The CDR3 is 15 amino acids. V was cut by 3 bases and J by 2 bases, with 11 bases left in between. The germline V gene encodes CDR1 SEHNR and CDR2 FQNEAQ (reference sequence). CDR3 amino acids: CASSFYGGAYNEQFF. The CDR3 region has the DNA TGTGCCAGCAGCTTCTACGGAGGCGCCTACAATGAGCAGTTCTTC.

The chain uses TRBV13 and TRBJ2-7, with 8 positions matching TRBD1. Germline V gene sequence: CDR1 PRHDT, CDR2 FYEKMQ (reference sequence). Losses at the gene ends were 2 bases for V and 6 bases for J; bases not matched to a gene: 9. The CDR3 is 15 residues long. The CDR3 DNA reads as TGTGCCAGCAGCTTACTGGGACAGGTAGTACCCGAGCAGTACTTC. Its protein product is CASSLLGQVVPEQYF.

The V call is TRBV29-1, the J call TRBJ2-7, with TRBD2 matching over 10 bases. The CDR3 spans 13 residues. Trimming cost V 6 bases and J 3 bases; bases outside gene matches: 5. Germline V gives CDR1 SQVTM, CDR2 ANQGSEA. The CDR3, as DNA: TGCAGCGTCGGACTAGCGGCCAACTACGAGCAGTACTTC. Amino acids: CSVGLAANYEQYF.

Remarks on this clone: Other DNA sequences in the sample encode the same CDR3. This rearrangement joins TRBV5-1 to TRBJ2-5; tentative D call: TRBD2 (5 bases). The CDR3 loop spans 13 amino acids. Germline V gene sequence: CDR1 SGHRS, CDR2 YFSETQ. V lost 2 bases to trimming and J lost 2 bases, with 7 bases between them. CDR3 coding DNA: TGCGCCAGCAGCTTTGGCGGGCAAGAGACCCAGTACTTC. This codes for CASSFGGQETQYF.

To note about this clone: Other DNA variants within this sample encode the same CDR3. V and J are TRBV18 and TRBJ1-1; D gene uncertain. V was pared by 2 bases and J by 4 bases, with 5 bases between. The CDR3 sequence is 12 residues long. The germline gives CDR1 KGHSH, CDR2 LQKENI. CDR3 sequence: CASSPGRTEAFF. The CDR3 DNA reads as TGTGCCAGCTCACCAGGGCGCACTGAAGCTTTCTTT.

CDR3 sequence reads: CSVVSGGAREKLFF. The CDR3 DNA sequence: TGCAGCGTTGTTTCGGGGGGAGCACGGGAAAAACTGTTTTTT. The genes are TRBV29-1 and TRBJ1-4, with TRBD1 as a possible D gene (5 bases). CDR3 length: 14 amino acids. The germline V and J ends were trimmed by 4 bases and 8 bases, with 17 bases remaining between them. The germline V gene encodes CDR1 SQVTM and CDR2 ANQGSEA.

A few counts support this clone. V is TRBV6-6 and J is TRBJ2-7, with D possibly matching TRBD2 (5 bases). Between the trimmed V and J ends, which lost 5 bases and 2 bases, there was a span of 16 bases. The CDR3 is 15 amino acids. Germline values: CDR1 MNHNY, CDR2 SVGAGI (reference sequence). CDR3 region: CASSPLAVGPYEQYF. The CDR3 DNA sequence: TGTGCCAGCAGTCCTCTAGCTGTTGGACCCTACGAGCAGTACTTC.

This chain uses TRBV5-1 with TRBJ1-3, with a weak D call TRBD1 (6 bases). The CDR3 has 13 amino acids. Germline values: CDR1 SGHRS, CDR2 YFSETQ. Trimming removed 4 bases at V and 8 bases at J, with 13 bases between. CDR3 sequence reads: CASSRQARDTIYF. The DNA of the CDR3 is TGCGCCAGCAGCCGACAGGCCCGGGACACCATATATTTT.

The rearrangement joins TRBV28 to TRBJ2-1; 7 bases map to TRBD2. Germline trimming cut 7 bases from V and 9 bases from J; bases unmatched to any gene: 15. The CDR3 is 15 residues long. Germline V gives CDR1 MDHEN, CDR2 SYDVKM. The CDR3 sequence is CASTLGGAGAGEQFF. The CDR3 DNA reads TGTGCCAGCACCCTCGGTGGGGCGGGAGCGGGTGAGCAGTTCTTC.

A single count supports this clone. This rearrangement joins TRBV19 to TRBJ2-2; possible D gene TRBD1, 5 bases. This CDR3 spans 13 amino acids. V was shortened by 6 bases and J by 5 bases, with 10 bases between the two germline ends. Germline CDR1 LNHDA, CDR2 SQIVND (reference sequence). CDR3 DNA sequence: TGTGCCAGTAGCCGACAGACTACCGGGGAGCTGTTTTTT. Translated, it gives CASSRQTTGELFF.